This entry lists 23 T cell receptor beta chains sequenced from one sample in a study of T-cell reconstitution after alpha-beta-depleted transplantation in children. Unique molecular identifiers were used in preparing the TCRbeta library. TCRdb re-analysed the PCR reads in MiXCR, keeping a single row per CDR3 protein. The sample records 55,000 to 90,000 distinct CDR3 sequences, approximately 5% being singletons. The source material was PBMCs, mostly from graft donor cells, sampled 180 days after TCRalphabeta/CD19-depleted stem cell transplant. These receptors were taken from a boy younger than two who had a stem cell transplant for acute myeloid leukemia, so the T cells may come from the graft donor.

This clonotype was recorded many times. The V and J genes are TRBV20-1 and TRBJ1-2; TRBD1 aligns across 7 bases. This CDR3 spans 14 amino acids. With 6 bases clipped from V and 2 bases from J, the junction kept 9 bases outside the gene matches. The germline V gene encodes CDR1 DFQATT and CDR2 SNEGSKA (reference sequence). The CDR3 bases are TGCAGTGCGCCAGACAGGGCTTCGAACTATGGCTACACCTTC. It codes for CSAPDRASNYGYTF.

The sample holds many counts of this clonotype. This chain joins TRBV5-1 and TRBJ2-3, with D perhaps matching TRBD2 (5 bases). This CDR3 spans 17 amino acids. The V end was cut by 0 bases, the J end by 2 bases, with 16 bases between. CDR1 and CDR2 (germline): SGHRS, YFSETQ. CDR3 DNA sequence: TGCGCCAGCAGCTTGGACGGGGAGTTAGGATACACAGATACGCAGTATTTT. Protein product: CASSLDGELGYTDTQYF.

This clonotype was counted at least ten times. The CDR3: CASSLEAEQYF. CDR3 sequence (DNA): TGTGCCAGCAGCTTAGAAGCCGAGCAGTACTTC. The chain recombines TRBV11-2 with TRBJ2-7; D gene unclear. V gave up 0 bases and J gave up 6 bases, with 3 bases separating them. This CDR3 spans 11 amino acids. Per germline, CDR1 SGHAT and CDR2 FQNNGV.

This clonotype was seen more than once but under ten times. The J gene is TRBJ2-1, the V gene TRBV5-3, with 14 bases lining up with TRBD2. TRBV5-3 is sorted into the ORF group, with uncertain function. After removal of 4 bases from V and 6 bases from J, the junction contained 6 bases not matched to a gene. The CDR3 has 16 amino acids. CDR3 amino acids: CARSAGTSGRVNEQFF. For the CDR3, the DNA is TGTGCCAGAAGCGCGGGGACTAGCGGGAGAGTCAATGAGCAGTTCTTC.

There are many counts of this clonotype. J is TRBJ2-1 and V is TRBV25-1, with a possible D match to TRBD1 (5 bases). The CDR3 spans 16 residues. V dropped 6 bases and J dropped 1 base, with 16 bases sitting between them. Looked up from germline, CDR1 is MGHDK and CDR2 is SYGVNS. The CDR3 DNA sequence: TGTGCCAGCAGAGGGCAGGGTGGGGCGTCCTACAATGAGCAGTTCTTC. As protein: CASRGQGGASYNEQFF.

This clonotype was detected ten times or more. The gene calls are TRBV20-1 and TRBJ2-3, with D hard to call. CDR3 size: 12 residues. Looked up from germline, CDR1 is DFQATT and CDR2 is SNEGSKA (reference sequence). V shed 5 bases and J shed 2 bases, with 8 bases lying between them. Here the CDR3 reads CSAGAATDTQYF. The CDR3 nucleotides read TGCAGTGCTGGTGCGGCCACAGATACGCAGTATTTT.

The table lists this clonotype with many counts. CDR3 DNA sequence: TGTGCCAGCACCCCTCAGCCACAGGGGGTCAATCAGCCCCAGCATTTT. It specifies CASTPQPQGVNQPQHF. The gene calls are TRBV12-3 or TRBV12-4 and TRBJ1-5; 8 bases align to TRBD1. The trim removed 7 bases at V and 3 bases at J, leaving 11 bases unmatched. This CDR3 has 16 residues.

At least ten counts were recorded for this clonotype. The chain has TRBV2 and TRBJ1-4; TRBD1 agrees at 8 bases. V shed 10 bases and J 0 bases; nucleotides not matched to a gene: 19. This CDR3 is 19 amino acids long. Germline V gene lookup returns CDR1 SNHLY and CDR2 FYNNEI. This chain's CDR3 is CATRYGLGTGRATNEKLFF. The CDR3 region has the DNA TGTGCCACCCGATATGGCTTAGGGACAGGCCGCGCAACTAATGAAAAACTGTTTTTT.

CDR3 DNA sequence: TGTGCCAGCAGCTTAGGATCTGGGGGGTACAATGAGCAGTTCTTC. This translates into CASSLGSGGYNEQFF. This chain links TRBV7-6 with TRBJ2-1, with a weak D call TRBD2 (6 bases). With 1 base removed from V and 4 bases from J, the gap between germline ends came to 11 bases. Germline V gene data show CDR1 as SGHVS and CDR2 as FNYEAQ. The CDR3 runs to 15 residues.

At least ten counts were recorded for this clonotype. This chain joins TRBV11-2 and TRBJ1-5, with D unresolved. This CDR3 has 14 residues. The germline V gene has CDR1 SGHAT and CDR2 FQNNGV. V lost 2 bases and J 0 bases, leaving 5 bases between the germline ends. In nucleotides, the CDR3 is TGTGCCAGCAGCTTATCCGATAGCAATCAGCCCCAGCATTTT. Its protein is CASSLSDSNQPQHF.

At least ten counts were recorded for this clonotype. This rearrangement joins TRBV29-1 to TRBJ1-1; weak D call: TRBD1 (5 bases). V lost 0 bases, J lost 9 bases, and 8 bases lay in between. Per germline, CDR1 SQVTM and CDR2 ANQGSEA. The CDR3 extends over 11 amino acids. CDR3 nucleotides: TGCAGCGTTGAAGATGGGGCGAAAGCTTTCTTT. Its translation is CSVEDGAKAFF.

This clonotype was detected many times. The CDR3 loop reads CASDERGHNEQFF. The CDR3 coding sequence is TGTGCCAGTGATGAGAGGGGTCACAATGAGCAGTTCTTC. The chain recombines TRBV12-3 or TRBV12-4 with TRBJ2-1; D is tentatively TRBD1 or TRBD2 (5 bases each). The V gene lost 9 bases and the J gene lost 5 bases, with 14 bases spanning the gap. The CDR3 is made up of 13 amino acids.

This clonotype has a count of ten or more. This chain connects TRBV4-2 to TRBJ2-1; 12 positions match TRBD2. The J segment lost 8 bases and the V segment lost 3 bases, leaving 8 bases of the junction unmatched. The CDR3 length is 16 residues. Germline CDR1 reads LGHNA; CDR2 reads YNFKEQ. The CDR3 sequence: CASSQPFPSGGDEQFF. CDR3 nucleotides: TGTGCCAGCAGCCAGCCCTTCCCTAGCGGGGGGGATGAGCAGTTCTTC.

Many counts were recorded for this clonotype. The CDR3 loop is CASSPQSLRGASEQFF. The DNA of the CDR3 is TGTGCCAGCAGCCCGCAGAGTCTGCGGGGGGCCAGTGAGCAGTTCTTC. The rearrangement links TRBV7-2 to TRBJ2-1, with TRBD2 identical over 8 bases. Per the germline V gene, CDR1 is SGHTA and CDR2 is FQGNSA. The CDR3 extends over 16 amino acids. V trimming: 5 bases; J trimming: 9 bases; junction bases outside the gene matches: 15.

This clonotype showed up many times. This chain joins TRBV20-1 and TRBJ2-7; no reliable D call. CDR3 length: 12 residues. Per germline, CDR1 DFQATT and CDR2 SNEGSKA (reference sequence). Trimming removed 3 bases at V and 3 bases at J, with 9 bases between. The CDR3 DNA follows: TGCAGTGCTAGTACCCGGAACTACGAGCAGTACGTC. Protein sequence: CSASTRNYEQYV.

This clonotype was detected many times. The rearrangement links TRBV7-9 to TRBJ2-7; possibly TRBD1 for D (6 bases). Trimming cost V 3 bases and J 4 bases, with 7 bases left between them. There are 12 residues in the CDR3. In germline, CDR1 is SEHNR, CDR2 FQNEAQ (reference sequence). The CDR3 sequence is CASSFTGYEQYV. The CDR3 DNA reads as TGTGCCAGCAGCTTTACAGGGTACGAGCAGTACGTC.

This clonotype was seen many times. The V and J genes are TRBV5-8 and TRBJ1-1, with D unresolved. Trimming left V 5 bases short and J 5 bases short, with 28 bases between. The CDR3 is made up of 18 amino acids. CDR1 and CDR2 from the germline V gene are SGHTS and YDEGEE. In nucleotides, the CDR3 is TGTGCCAGCAGAATTGCAGGTCAGCGTATAGGCCGTGGGACTGAAGCTTTCTTT. It translates to CASRIAGQRIGRGTEAFF.

This clonotype has a count of ten or more. The chain has TRBV12-3 or TRBV12-4 and TRBJ2-1; 9 bases fit TRBD1. V shed 5 bases and J 3 bases; nucleotides not matched to a gene: 5. The CDR3 spans 15 residues. The CDR3 reads CASSLGTGIYNEQFF. CDR3 coding DNA: TGTGCCAGCAGTCTCGGGACAGGGATCTACAATGAGCAGTTCTTC.

This clonotype appeared many times. The rearrangement uses TRBV5-1 and TRBJ2-2; 11 bases agree with TRBD1. The V gene end was trimmed by 2 bases and the J gene end by 7 bases; junction bases not matched to a gene: 7. The CDR3 contains 16 residues. CDR1 SGHRS and CDR2 YFSETQ come from the germline V gene. CDR3 nucleotides: TGCGCCAGCAGCTTCGGACAGGGGGCCAGTAGCGGGGAGCTGTTTTTT. Residues: CASSFGQGASSGELFF.

This clonotype showed up many times. The chain employs TRBV6-2 or TRBV6-3 and TRBJ1-5, with TRBD1 as a possible D gene (5 bases). The V end lost 2 bases, the J end lost 1 base, and 6 bases lay between the germline ends. From germline, CDR1 is MNHEY and CDR2 SVGEGT. The CDR3 consists of 14 residues. The CDR3 DNA follows: TGTGCCAGCAGTTACCGGGGGAGCAATCAGCCCCAGCATTTT. It yields the protein CASSYRGSNQPQHF.

This clonotype was recorded many times. The J gene is TRBJ2-6, the V gene TRBV9, with 9 bases that match TRBD2. The CDR3 runs to 19 residues. After removal of 0 bases from V and 3 bases from J, the junction contained 10 bases not matched to a gene. The germline V gene encodes CDR1 SGDLS and CDR2 YYNGEE. The CDR3 is CASSVDGMRGGLGANVLTF. The CDR3 DNA is TGTGCCAGCAGCGTAGACGGGATGCGGGGGGGCCTTGGGGCCAACGTCCTGACTTTC.

This clonotype was recorded many times. The V call is TRBV7-2, the J call TRBJ1-2; TRBD1 matches 7 bases. The germline V gene has CDR1 SGHTA and CDR2 FQGNSA. Trimming at V came to 1 base and at J to 7 bases, leaving 6 bases not matched to a gene. The CDR3 contains 14 residues. This CDR3 reads CASSLEGEGAGYTF. CDR3 bases: TGTGCCAGCAGCTTAGAAGGGGAGGGGGCTGGCTACACCTTC.

This clonotype was counted many times. The chain has TRBV12-3 or TRBV12-4 and TRBJ2-1; no definite D call. V was trimmed by 5 bases and J by 0 bases, leaving 8 bases between them. There are 14 residues in the CDR3. CDR3 residues: CASSRTSSYNEQFF. In DNA form, the CDR3 reads TGTGCCAGCAGTCGGACGAGCTCCTACAATGAGCAGTTCTTC.